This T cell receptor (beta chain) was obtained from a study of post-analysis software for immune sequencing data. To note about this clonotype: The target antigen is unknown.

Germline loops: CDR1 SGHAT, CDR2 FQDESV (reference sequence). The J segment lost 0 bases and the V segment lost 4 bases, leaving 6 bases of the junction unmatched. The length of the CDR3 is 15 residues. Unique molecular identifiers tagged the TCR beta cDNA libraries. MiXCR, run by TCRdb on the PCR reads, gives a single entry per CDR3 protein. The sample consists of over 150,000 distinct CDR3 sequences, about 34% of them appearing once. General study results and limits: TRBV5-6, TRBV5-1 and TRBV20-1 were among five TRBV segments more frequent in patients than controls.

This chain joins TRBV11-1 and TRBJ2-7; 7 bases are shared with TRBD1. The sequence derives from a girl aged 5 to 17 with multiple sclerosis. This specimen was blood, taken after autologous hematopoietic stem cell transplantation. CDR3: CASSSANRGSYEQYF. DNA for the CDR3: TGTGCCAGCAGCTCCGCGAACAGGGGCTCCTACGAGCAGTACTTC.